One T cell receptor (beta chain) is described in this entry. This specimen belongs to a study of T cell changes during pregnancy in multiple sclerosis. Method: immunoSEQ multiplex PCR; TCRdb's copy keeps in-frame clones and lacks some. The table has around 70,000 clones, 92% seen once. Source: peripheral blood, taken in the second trimester of pregnancy. This receptor was taken from a female donor with multiple sclerosis, enrolled in a pregnancy study.

The CDR3 region is CASSLSLGGDSIYF. The DNA of the CDR3 is TGTGCCAGCAGTTTATCATTAGGGGGAGACTCCATATATTTT. This sequence joins TRBV28 and TRBJ1-3, with D tentatively TRBD1 (6 bases). CDR3 size: 14 residues. Trimming removed 1 base from V and 11 bases from J, with 15 bases in between. Germline CDR1 is MDHEN and CDR2 is SYDVKM.